These 5 T cell receptor beta chains share one sample of origin, sequenced in a study of blood T cell repertoires in COVID-19. TCRdb's table, derived via immunoSEQ multiplex PCR, lists solely in-frame clones and lacks some. The sample consists of about 200,000 clones, 70% to 90% of them appearing once. Sequencing was carried out using peripheral blood. The receptors stem from a man aged 50 to 59 with COVID-19, enrolled during active disease.

The CDR3 bases are TGTGCCAGCAGCTTAGGACAGGGGGCGTATTCAGATACGCAGTATTTT. Its protein is CASSLGQGAYSDTQYF. This rearrangement joins TRBV7-9 to TRBJ2-3, with 10 bases lining up with TRBD1. CDR3 length: 16 residues. J was trimmed by 4 bases and V by 1 base; bases with no gene match: 5. The germline V gene has CDR1 SEHNR and CDR2 FQNEAQ (reference sequence).

The chain couples TRBV18 to TRBJ2-3, with unresolved D. Germline values: CDR1 KGHSH, CDR2 LQKENI. The CDR3 sequence is 14 residues long. V was shortened by 4 bases and J by 5 bases, with 13 bases between the two germline ends. CDR3 DNA sequence: TGTGCCAGCTCACTAAACATCGTTGGAGATACGCAGTATTTT. It yields the protein CASSLNIVGDTQYF.

This clone is a singleton in its sample. The chain carries TRBV2 and TRBJ2-7; maybe TRBD2 (6 bases). The CDR3 runs 15 residues. Trimming removed 2 bases from V and 0 bases from J, with 11 bases in between. Germline V gives CDR1 SNHLY, CDR2 FYNNEI. The DNA of the CDR3 is TGTGCCAGCAGTGAACGGGAGTCCAGCTCCTACGAGCAGTACTTC. This codes for CASSERESSSYEQYF. The entire variable domain, with the rest obtained from reference TRBV2 and TRBJ2-7, is as follows: EPEVTQTPSHQVTQMGQEVILRCVPISNHLYFYWYRQILGQKVEFLVSFYNNEISEKSEIFDDQFSVERPDGSNFTLKIRSTKLEDSAMYFCASSERESSSYEQYFGPGTRLTVT.

This chain links TRBV28 with TRBJ1-4; 7 bases align to TRBD1. Unmatched junction bases numbered 12, after V lost 5 bases and J lost 12 bases. The CDR3 runs 14 residues. Germline CDR1 reads MDHEN; CDR2 reads SYDVKM. The CDR3 sequence is CASSTGELWDQLFF. In nucleotides, the CDR3 is TGTGCCAGCAGTACAGGGGAACTGTGGGATCAACTGTTTTTT.

J is TRBJ2-5 and V is TRBV30; D is possibly TRBD1 (6 bases). CDR3 length equals 13 residues. In germline, CDR1 is GTSNPN, CDR2 SVGIG (reference sequence). Trimming cost V 2 bases and J 7 bases, with 14 bases left between them. Here the CDR3 DNA reads TGTGCCTGGAGTACACTACGAGGGGGGACCCAGTACTTC. It translates to CAWSTLRGGTQYF.